The 9 T cell receptor beta chains reported below all come from one sample, sequenced in a study of vaccination and CD4 T cells after COVID-19. This sample's treatment: roughly 11-day PBMC culture with coronavirus spike peptide pools or control peptides (ViraFEST assay). With the Oncomine TCR Beta short-read assay, DNA from cultured CD4+ T cells was sequenced. MiXCR, applied by TCRdb to the PCR reads, yields one record per CDR3 protein. The sample has 20,000 to 25,000 distinct CDR3 sequences; about 45% are singletons. Their antigens are not known. The specimen sequenced was CD4+ T cells from blood, cultured in vitro. Receptors were obtained from a human donor who had recovered from COVID-19.

The chain employs TRBV20-1 and TRBJ2-2, with 14 bases lining up with TRBD2. The CDR3 runs to 15 residues. The V segment lost 3 bases and the J segment 4 bases; nucleotides outside the gene matches: 1. The germline V gene encodes CDR1 DFQATT and CDR2 SNEGSKA (reference sequence). CDR3 nucleotides: TGCAGTGCTAGCGGGACTAGCGGGGGCACCGGGGAGCTGTTTTTT. It yields the protein CSASGTSGGTGELFF.

This clonotype was counted a few times. The gene calls are TRBV7-2 and TRBJ2-5; no clear D. The CDR3 sequence is 16 residues long. Trimming left V 0 bases short and J 1 base short, with 12 bases between. Germline V gives CDR1 SGHTA, CDR2 FQGNSA. The CDR3 spells CASSLAGGPAQETQYF. CDR3 DNA sequence: TGTGCCAGCAGCTTAGCGGGCGGCCCCGCCCAAGAGACCCAGTACTTC.

A single count supports this clonotype. The rearrangement joins TRBV11-2 to TRBJ2-2, with 10 positions matching TRBD2. After removal of 5 bases from V and 4 bases from J, the junction contained 4 bases not matched to a gene. The CDR3 has 15 amino acids. In germline, CDR1 is SGHAT, CDR2 FQNNGV. CDR3 sequence: CASSPTSGFTGELFF. DNA for the CDR3: TGTGCCAGCAGCCCGACTAGCGGGTTCACCGGGGAGCTGTTTTTT.

This sequence joins TRBV28 and TRBJ2-4, with D uncertain. V was pared by 3 bases and J by 7 bases, with 13 bases between. Germline V gives CDR1 MDHEN, CDR2 SYDVKM. This CDR3 spans 14 amino acids. For the CDR3, the DNA is TGTGCCAGCAGTTTCTCTGACAATCCGAACATTCAGTACTTC. It is translated as CASSFSDNPNIQYF.

V and J are TRBV20-1 and TRBJ1-5; maybe TRBD1 (6 bases). Trimming took off 5 bases at V and 0 bases at J, with 26 bases between the two ends. From germline, CDR1 is DFQATT and CDR2 SNEGSKA (reference sequence). This CDR3 spans 19 amino acids. CDR3 nucleotides: TGCAGTGCTCCTAAGGACAGAAACAAGTGGGGGTATAGCAATCAGCCCCAGCATTTT. Encoded protein: CSAPKDRNKWGYSNQPQHF.

V and J are TRBV7-9 and TRBJ1-4; no clear D. From germline, CDR1 is SEHNR and CDR2 FQNEAQ (reference sequence). Trimming removed 3 bases from V and 4 bases from J, with 9 bases in between. The CDR3 runs 14 residues. Here the CDR3 DNA reads TGTGCCAGCAGCTTCTTGGGCTATAATGAAAAACTGTTTTTT. Translation gives CASSFLGYNEKLFF.

The chain links TRBV15 to TRBJ2-7, with D maybe TRBD1 (6 bases). The germline gives CDR1 LNHNV, CDR2 YYDKDF (reference sequence). Deletions cut 1 base from V and 3 bases from J, with 16 bases between. The CDR3 consists of 16 residues. DNA for the CDR3: TGTGCCACCAGCAGAGGAAGAGGGCAGGGGCACTACGAGCAGTACTTC. Amino acid sequence: CATSRGRGQGHYEQYF.

This clonotype was seen only a few times. The chain employs TRBV10-1 and TRBJ2-1, with D possibly matching TRBD1 (6 bases). Germline loops: CDR1 WNHNN, CDR2 SYGVQD (reference sequence). CDR3 size: 14 residues. V was trimmed by 7 bases and J by 1 base, leaving 11 bases between them. CDR3 in amino acids: CASTPGASYNEQFF. The CDR3 DNA reads TGCGCCAGCACCCCAGGGGCGTCCTACAATGAGCAGTTCTTC.

The rearrangement uses TRBV6-5 and TRBJ2-7; 8 positions match TRBD1. V shed 0 bases and J 3 bases; nucleotides not matched to a gene: 4. This CDR3 is built from 15 residues. Germline V gives CDR1 MNHEY, CDR2 SVGAGI. In DNA, the CDR3 is TGTGCCAGCAGTTACTCCGGGACAGGTGTCTACGAGCAGTACTTC. Residues: CASSYSGTGVYEQYF.